The sequence of this T cell receptor (beta chain) was determined in a study of read filtering for tumor transcriptome and immune sequencing. Whole-study context: The cohort had approximately 16 men and some 13 women aged about 45 to 80, mean roughly 71 years. Transcriptome libraries were built from DNase-treated RNA. By R-ISS, stages I, II and III held roughly 8, 16 and 7 patients. Whole-study findings and limits: About 80% of IR-seq clonotypes had a single read, yet these held approximately 3.7% of reads.

This clonotype has at least ten counts. No antigen is known for it. From 300 to 450 ng of RNA, a library with molecular barcoded alpha/delta and beta/gamma adaptors was made. Each CDR3 protein is one row after TCRdb ran MiXCR on the reads. The profile covers approximately 40,000 distinct CDR3 sequences, with about 13% appearing a single time and about 26% taken by the ten largest. V was pared by 3 bases and J by 7 bases, with 13 bases between. CDR1 SQVTM and CDR2 ANQGSEA come from the germline V gene. CDR3 length: 13 amino acids. V is TRBV29-1 and J is TRBJ1-5; D may be TRBD1 (5 bases). The sequence was obtained from a donor older than 35 with multiple myeloma. Input material: a population of CD138-negative cells sorted from bone marrow. The CDR3 region is CSVEEGLGQPQHF. CDR3 DNA sequence: TGCAGCGTTGAGGAGGGACTGGGACAGCCCCAGCATTTT.